This is a list of T cell receptor beta chains from one sample in a study of blood T cell repertoires in COVID-19. Here immunoSEQ multiplex PCR was the method, and the copy in TCRdb shows in-frame clones only, minus some. The repertoire consists of a few hundred thousand clones, with approximately 78% occurring once and the leading ten covering approximately 8.4%. The sequencing input was peripheral blood. The receptors were gathered from a woman of 80 years or more with COVID-19, enrolled during active disease. The CDR3 runs from the conserved cysteine through the conserved F or W. D genes are given only for firm matches. Clone size is shown for a subset of rows, as once, few, many or a class of expanded clone.

CDR3aa: CASSTANYRDTQYF
CDR3nt: TGTGCCAGTAGTACCGCAAACTATAGGGATACGCAGTATTTT
v_gene: TRBV19
j_gene: TRBJ2-3
d_gene: NA
abundance: NA

CDR3aa: CASSLRGSGNTIYF
CDR3nt: TGTGCCAGCAGCTTGAGGGGAAGTGGAAACACCATATATTTT
v_gene: TRBV5-4
j_gene: TRBJ1-3
d_gene: NA
abundance: NA

CDR3aa: CAWSSIQGLSGNTIYF
CDR3nt: TGTGCCTGGAGTTCGATACAGGGTCTCTCTGGAAACACCATATATTTT
v_gene: TRBV30
j_gene: TRBJ1-3
d_gene: NA
abundance: once

CDR3aa: CASSLYFAGPNQPQHF
CDR3nt: TGTGCCAGTAGTCTGTATTTTGCGGGACCCAATCAGCCCCAGCATTTT
v_gene: TRBV19
j_gene: TRBJ1-5
d_gene: NA
abundance: NA

CDR3aa: CASSLSPSRQPAGELFF
CDR3nt: TGTGCCAGCAGTTTATCCCCGTCGCGACAGCCAGCCGGGGAGCTGTTTTTT
v_gene: TRBV27
j_gene: TRBJ2-2
d_gene: NA
abundance: NA

CDR3aa: CASSFGGNQPQHF
CDR3nt: TGCGCCAGCAGCTTCGGAGGCAATCAGCCCCAGCATTTT
v_gene: TRBV5-1
j_gene: TRBJ1-5
d_gene: NA
abundance: NA

CDR3aa: CASSYWDRDQPQHF
CDR3nt: TGTGCCAGCAGCTATTGGGACAGGGATCAGCCCCAGCATTTT
v_gene: TRBV7-2
j_gene: TRBJ1-5
d_gene: TRBD1
abundance: NA

CDR3aa: CASIGQGLLYSNQPQHF
CDR3nt: TGTGCCAGCATCGGACAGGGCCTCCTCTATAGCAATCAGCCCCAGCATTTT
v_gene: TRBV28
j_gene: TRBJ1-5
d_gene: TRBD1
abundance: NA

CDR3aa: CASSLLSQGKDIQYF
CDR3nt: TGTGCCAGCAGCTTGTTAAGTCAGGGGAAAGACATTCAGTACTTC
v_gene: TRBV5-6
j_gene: TRBJ2-4
d_gene: NA
abundance: NA

CDR3aa: CASGGRRAFF
CDR3nt: TGTGCCAGCGGAGGTCGGCGCGCTTTCTTT
v_gene: TRBV21-1
j_gene: TRBJ1-1
d_gene: NA
abundance: NA

CDR3aa: CASSLSAYYGYTF
CDR3nt: TGTGCCAGCAGCCTATCTGCATACTATGGCTACACCTTC
v_gene: TRBV7-2
j_gene: TRBJ1-2
d_gene: NA
abundance: NA

CDR3aa: CASSLGARAFF
CDR3nt: TGTGCCAGCAGTTTGGGGGCGAGGGCTTTCTTT
v_gene: TRBV12-3/TRBV12-4
j_gene: TRBJ1-1
d_gene: NA
abundance: NA

CDR3aa: CATSDTGWPPETQYF
CDR3nt: TGTGCCACCAGTGATACGGGGTGGCCCCCAGAGACCCAGTACTTC
v_gene: TRBV24-1
j_gene: TRBJ2-5
d_gene: NA
abundance: NA

CDR3aa: CASSLDRGGNLEQYF
CDR3nt: TGCGCCAGCAGCTTGGACAGGGGGGGTAACCTCGAGCAGTACTTC
v_gene: TRBV5-1
j_gene: TRBJ2-7
d_gene: NA
abundance: once

CDR3aa: CSAYLGQGGYTF
CDR3nt: TGCAGCGCCTACCTCGGACAAGGGGGCTACACCTTC
v_gene: TRBV29-1
j_gene: TRBJ1-2
d_gene: NA
abundance: NA

CDR3aa: CASSSPLGLAGVETQYF
CDR3nt: TGTGCCAGCAGCTCACCCCTGGGACTAGCGGGGGTAGAGACCCAGTACTTC
v_gene: TRBV11-2
j_gene: TRBJ2-5
d_gene: TRBD2
abundance: NA

CDR3aa: CASTPGGVYYGYTF
CDR3nt: TGTGCCAGCACCCCGGGGGGGGTCTACTATGGCTACACCTTC
v_gene: TRBV28
j_gene: TRBJ1-2
d_gene: NA
abundance: NA

CDR3aa: CASSLGGEETQYF
CDR3nt: TGTGCCAGCAGCCTGGGGGGGGAGGAGACCCAGTACTTC
v_gene: TRBV5-6
j_gene: TRBJ2-5
d_gene: TRBD2
abundance: NA

CDR3aa: CASSDRTGVIVEDTQYF
CDR3nt: TGCGCCAGCAGCGACCGGACAGGGGTAATCGTAGAAGATACGCAGTATTTT
v_gene: TRBV5-1
j_gene: TRBJ2-3
d_gene: TRBD1
abundance: once

CDR3aa: CASSGSEKGKYGYTF
CDR3nt: TGTGCCAGCAGCGGGTCGGAAAAGGGGAAGTATGGCTACACCTTC
v_gene: TRBV7-9
j_gene: TRBJ1-2
d_gene: NA
abundance: NA

CDR3aa: CASSQVRGEAFF
CDR3nt: TGTGCCAGCAGCCAAGTACGGGGTGAAGCTTTCTTT
v_gene: TRBV3-1/TRBV3-2
j_gene: TRBJ1-1
d_gene: NA
abundance: NA

CDR3aa: CANSGRSNTEAFF
CDR3nt: TGTGCCAACTCAGGGAGGTCGAACACTGAAGCTTTCTTT
v_gene: TRBV10-3
j_gene: TRBJ1-1
d_gene: NA
abundance: NA